These 30 T cell receptor beta chains were sequenced from one sample in a study of technical replicates of blood from a handful of donors (dated by TCRdb to 2016 to 2017). The library relied on the immunoSEQ multiplex PCR assay. Entries here come from immuneACCESS through TCRdb and include only in-frame sequences with V and J called. Some clones fail to appear in such tables; in the studies checked, an unresolved V gene covers under half of the shortfall, and the cause of the remainder is unknown. This sample has approximately 80,000 clones in its table, and roughly 90% of those were observed once. The ten biggest clones cover 0.25% of the sample. The specimen sequenced was T cells isolated from PBMCs. The source is a human donor in good health.

The chain has TRBV5-4 and TRBJ2-7; 8 nucleotides line up with TRBD1. Trimming cost V 4 bases and J 1 base; bases outside gene matches: 4. The CDR3 loop spans 14 amino acids. From germline, CDR1 is SGHNT and CDR2 YYREEE (reference sequence). CDR3 sequence: CASSPGQASYEQYF. DNA of the CDR3: TGTGCCAGCAGCCCGGGACAGGCATCCTACGAGCAGTACTTC. Supplemented by reference TRBV5-4 and TRBJ2-7, the full variable domain reads ETGVTQSPTHLIKTRGQQVTLRCSSQSGHNTVSWYQQALGQGPQFIFQYYREEENGRGNFPPRFSGLQFPNYSSELNVNALELDDSALYLCASSPGQASYEQYFGPGTRLTVT.

V usage is TRBV28 and J usage is TRBJ2-1, with TRBD1 as a possible D gene (6 bases). Deletions cut 5 bases from V and 8 bases from J, with 10 bases between. Germline V gene sequence: CDR1 MDHEN, CDR2 SYDVKM. This CDR3 region has 12 residues. CDR3 coding DNA: TGTGCCAGCAGTATAACAGGGTATGAGCAGTTCTTC. Its translation is CASSITGYEQFF.

This clone showed up just once. The rearrangement links TRBV11-2 to TRBJ1-2; 7 bases match TRBD1. The CDR3 loop spans 14 amino acids. Germline V gene sequence: CDR1 SGHAT, CDR2 FQNNGV. J gave up 8 bases and V 7 bases, and 13 bases lay outside the gene matches. CDR3 sequence: CASTPGQTFAGYTF. The CDR3 coding sequence is TGTGCCAGCACCCCGGGACAGACGTTCGCGGGCTACACCTTC.

This chain joins TRBV27 and TRBJ2-2, with 7 nucleotides matching TRBD2. With V trimmed by 2 bases and J by 0 bases, 3 bases remained unmatched. The CDR3 is made up of 16 amino acids. Germline V CDR1 and CDR2: MNHEY, SMNVEV (reference sequence). The CDR3 spells CASSLVAGANTGELFF. In DNA form, the CDR3 reads TGTGCCAGCAGTTTAGTCGCGGGAGCGAACACCGGGGAGCTGTTTTTT.

This chain joins TRBV14 and TRBJ2-1, with D hard to call. The CDR3 sequence is 15 residues long. V was trimmed by 0 bases and J by 2 bases, leaving 8 bases between them. Germline-derived CDR1 and CDR2 are SGHDN and FVKESK. In nucleotides, the CDR3 is TGTGCCAGCAGCCAAGATGGTCTAGCCTACAATGAGCAGTTCTTC. Its translation is CASSQDGLAYNEQFF.

The chain recombines TRBV2 with TRBJ2-1, with 8 bases identical to TRBD1. This CDR3 region has 15 residues. Per the germline V gene, CDR1 is SNHLY and CDR2 is FYNNEI. The V segment lost 4 bases and the J segment 2 bases; nucleotides outside the gene matches: 4. The CDR3: CASSAGQATYNEQFF. Here the CDR3 DNA reads TGTGCCAGCAGTGCGGGACAGGCAACCTACAATGAGCAGTTCTTC.

This chain links TRBV7-9 with TRBJ2-5, with TRBD1 matching over 7 bases. This CDR3 region has 15 residues. V shed 5 bases, J shed 1 base, and the junction held 7 bases outside the gene matches. The germline CDR1 and CDR2 sequences are SEHNR and FQNEAQ (reference sequence). The CDR3 protein is CASSARQGFQETQYF. The CDR3 DNA reads as TGTGCCAGCAGCGCGAGACAGGGATTCCAAGAGACCCAGTACTTC.

This chain joins TRBV19 and TRBJ1-4; a weak D match, TRBD1 (6 bases). Germline CDR1 reads LNHDA; CDR2 reads SQIVND (reference sequence). The CDR3 totals 13 residues. Trimming cost V 4 bases and J 8 bases, with 11 bases left between them. CDR3 coding DNA: TGTGCCAGTAGTAACGGGGGGGGCGAAAAACTGTTTTTT. This sequence encodes CASSNGGGEKLFF.

In nucleotides, the CDR3 is TGCGCCAGCAGCCGGGGCGGCTACGAGCAGTACTTC. Amino acids: CASSRGGYEQYF. The gene calls are TRBV4-1 and TRBJ2-7, with D perhaps TRBD1 (5 bases). The CDR3 covers 12 residues. CDR1 MGHRA and CDR2 YSYEKL come from the germline V gene. The V end was cut by 4 bases, the J end by 3 bases, with 7 bases between.

The chain is built from TRBV6-5 and TRBJ2-2, with 10 bases lining up with TRBD2. This CDR3 has 14 residues. V lost 5 bases, J lost 4 bases, and 1 base stayed unmatched. Looked up from germline, CDR1 is MNHEY and CDR2 is SVGAGI. This CDR3 is CASSLAGVTGELFF. The CDR3 nucleotides read TGTGCCAGCAGTCTAGCGGGAGTCACCGGGGAGCTGTTTTTT.

The table lists this clone with a few counts. The sample holds other DNA sequences that translate to the same CDR3. The chain employs TRBV7-6 and TRBJ1-2; D is unresolved. This CDR3 comprises 13 residues. V was pared by 3 bases and J by 4 bases, with 9 bases between. Germline values: CDR1 SGHVS, CDR2 FNYEAQ. DNA of the CDR3: TGTGCCAGCAGCTTTCCGGGAGGCTATGGCTACACCTTC. It codes for CASSFPGGYGYTF. Looking up the rest from reference TRBV7-6 and TRBJ1-2 gives the full variable domain: GAGVSQSPRYKVTKRGQDVALRCDPISGHVSLYWYRQALGQGPEFLTYFNYEAQQDKSGLPNDRFSAERPEGSISTLTIQRTEQRDSAMYRCASSFPGGYGYTFGSGTRLTVV.

V is TRBV28 and J is TRBJ1-1; D is perhaps TRBD1 (5 bases). The CDR3 is made up of 13 amino acids. Germline values: CDR1 MDHEN, CDR2 SYDVKM. V was trimmed by 3 bases and J by 7 bases, leaving 12 bases between them. CDR3 region: CASSLPRQFEAFF. In DNA form, the CDR3 reads TGTGCCAGCAGTTTGCCAAGACAGTTTGAAGCTTTCTTT. The whole variable domain, filled in from reference TRBV28 and TRBJ1-1, reads DVKVTQSSRYLVKRTGEKVFLECVQDMDHENMFWYRQDPGLGLRLIYFSYDVKMKEKGDIPEGYSVSREKKERFSLILESASTNQTSMYLCASSLPRQFEAFFGQGTRLTVV.

The count of this clone is one. The chain couples TRBV25-1 to TRBJ2-7, with 10 bases lining up with TRBD1. V shed 5 bases and J 5 bases; nucleotides not matched to a gene: 6. Looked up from germline, CDR1 is MGHDK and CDR2 is SYGVNS. This CDR3 has 14 residues. This CDR3 is CASSPPGTGDEQYF. The CDR3 region has the DNA TGTGCCAGCAGTCCGCCCGGGACAGGGGACGAGCAGTACTTC.

The rearrangement links TRBV6-5 to TRBJ2-3; 10 nucleotides agree with TRBD2. Germline V gene sequence: CDR1 MNHEY, CDR2 SVGAGI. Trimming cost V 7 bases and J 4 bases; bases outside gene matches: 8. The CDR3 has 15 residues. CDR3 bases: TGTGCCAGCACCGGCGGACTAGCGGATGCAGATACGCAGTATTTT. Translated: CASTGGLADADTQYF.

The genes are TRBV27 and TRBJ2-7, with 7 bases aligning to TRBD1. Germline loops: CDR1 MNHEY, CDR2 SMNVEV (reference sequence). J was trimmed by 4 bases and V by 2 bases; bases with no gene match: 8. The CDR3 is made up of 15 amino acids. The CDR3 DNA reads TGTGCCAGCAGTTTACTTCCGGGACAGTCGTACGAGCAGTACTTC. Its translation is CASSLLPGQSYEQYF.

This clone is termed medium-sized. The chain employs TRBV5-1 and TRBJ1-5, with D unresolved. The CDR3 has 16 amino acids. Germline lookup yields CDR1 SGHRS and CDR2 YFSETQ. The ends were cut back, 4 bases at V and 4 bases at J, with 18 bases in the middle. This CDR3 reads CASSEGSPGLNQPQHF. The CDR3 region has the DNA TGCGCCAGCAGCGAGGGTTCCCCGGGATTAAATCAGCCCCAGCATTTT.

The V call is TRBV28, the J call TRBJ1-6; D ambiguous. The germline V and J ends were trimmed by 8 bases and 8 bases, with 10 bases remaining between them. The germline V gene has CDR1 MDHEN and CDR2 SYDVKM. The CDR3 covers 12 residues. The CDR3: CASSLRDSPLHF. The CDR3 DNA is TGTGCCAGCTCCCTACGGGATTCACCCCTCCACTTT.

This chain joins TRBV4-1 and TRBJ1-3; D unresolved. The CDR3 totals 17 residues. Germline values: CDR1 MGHRA, CDR2 YSYEKL. Deletions cut 4 bases from V and 0 bases from J, with 16 bases between. The CDR3 region is CASSRRLADSSGNTIYF. As DNA, the CDR3 is TGCGCCAGCAGCCGCAGGTTAGCGGACTCCTCTGGAAACACCATATATTTT.

Details on this clone: This CDR3 fails to terminate in the conserved phenylalanine or tryptophan, so it likely reflects a read error. The chain carries TRBV6-1 and TRBJ2-7; 9 nucleotides line up with TRBD1. V was clipped by 1 base and J by 4 bases; unmatched bases: 8. Germline V lookup: CDR1 MNHNS, CDR2 SASEGT. This CDR3 has 16 residues. The CDR3 DNA is TGTGCCAGCAGTGAAGTGGGGACAGGGCGGGAGTACGAGCAGTACCTC. Translating it yields CASSEVGTGREYEQYL.

The chain uses TRBV28 and TRBJ1-5; 8 nucleotides match TRBD1. Germline V gene data show CDR1 as MDHEN and CDR2 as SYDVKM. CDR3 length: 15 residues. With 5 bases clipped from V and 7 bases from J, the junction kept 10 bases outside the gene matches. The CDR3 DNA follows: TGTGCCAGCAGTCCGTCGGACAGGGCGGAACAGCCCCAGCATTTT. Translation: CASSPSDRAEQPQHF.

The J gene is TRBJ1-6, the V gene TRBV6-5; D perhaps matches TRBD1 (5 bases). The CDR3 loop spans 15 amino acids. V gave up 0 bases and J gave up 9 bases, with 12 bases separating them. Germline-derived CDR1 and CDR2 are MNHEY and SVGAGI. CDR3 in DNA: TGTGCCAGCAGTTACTCGAGGGACTCGGGTTCACCCCTCCACTTT. Encoded protein: CASSYSRDSGSPLHF.

This chain connects TRBV19 to TRBJ1-5, with 9 bases that match TRBD1. This CDR3 comprises 19 residues. V was pared by 3 bases and J by 1 base, with 13 bases of the junction left unmatched. Germline V CDR1 and CDR2: LNHDA, SQIVND (reference sequence). In nucleotides, the CDR3 is TGTGCCAGTAGTATTAGGGACCGGGACAGGGTACGGAGCAATCAGCCCCAGCATTTT. Residues: CASSIRDRDRVRSNQPQHF.

CDR3 sequence: CASSHTGEYYEQYF. CDR3 coding DNA: TGTGCCAGCAGTCATACAGGGGAGTACTACGAGCAGTACTTC. The rearrangement joins TRBV7-8 to TRBJ2-7, with TRBD1 identical over 7 bases. In germline, CDR1 is SGHVS, CDR2 FQNEAQ. The ends lost 6 bases at V and 3 bases at J; junction bases unmatched: 8. CDR3 length equals 14 residues.

The V call is TRBV28, the J call TRBJ2-7; D is undetermined. V was shortened by 3 bases and J by 3 bases, with 15 bases between the two germline ends. The germline V gene has CDR1 MDHEN and CDR2 SYDVKM. CDR3 length: 15 residues. The CDR3 reads CASSFGPSPVYEQYF. CDR3 DNA: TGTGCCAGCAGTTTTGGTCCGAGCCCCGTCTACGAGCAGTACTTC.

The chain carries TRBV11-2 and TRBJ1-2; 9 bases agree with TRBD1. Per germline, CDR1 SGHAT and CDR2 FQNNGV. The CDR3 covers 13 residues. The V gene end was trimmed by 4 bases and the J gene end by 4 bases; junction bases not matched to a gene: 1. The CDR3 DNA follows: TGTGCCAGCAGCTCGACAGGGGGCTATGGCTACACCTTC. Encoded protein: CASSSTGGYGYTF.

Concerning this clone: Distinct nucleotide sequences in the sample also encode this CDR3. This rearrangement joins TRBV7-9 to TRBJ1-4, with a weak D call TRBD1 (5 bases). V lost 2 bases and J lost 4, with 11 bases in between. The CDR3 runs to 15 residues. Germline-derived CDR1 and CDR2 are SEHNR and FQNEAQ (reference sequence). CDR3 amino acids: CASSLLGQGNEKLFF. The DNA for the CDR3 is TGTGCCAGCAGCTTATTAGGGCAGGGTAATGAAAAACTGTTTTTT. Looking up the rest from reference TRBV7-9 and TRBJ1-4 gives the full variable domain: DTGVSQNPRHKITKRGQNVTFRCDPISEHNRLYWYRQTLGQGPEFLTYFQNEAQLEKSRLLSDRFSAERPKGSFSTLEIQRTEQGDSAMYLCASSLLGQGNEKLFFGSGTQLSVL.

The chain joins TRBV5-6 to TRBJ1-3; maybe TRBD1 (5 bases). Deletions cut 4 bases from V and 3 bases from J, with 11 bases between. Germline V gene lookup returns CDR1 SGHDT and CDR2 YYEEEE. This CDR3 is built from 14 residues. The CDR3 reads CASSQGVGGNTIYF. The CDR3 DNA follows: TGTGCCAGCAGCCAAGGGGTTGGTGGAAACACCATATATTTT. The variable domain in full, completed from reference TRBV5-6 and TRBJ1-3, reads DAGVTQSPTHLIKTRGQQVTLRCSPKSGHDTVSWYQQALGQGPQFIFQYYEEEERQRGNFPDRFSGHQFPNYSSELNVNALLLGDSALYLCASSQGVGGNTIYFGEGSWLTVV.

CDR3 in DNA: TGTGCCAGCAGCCCCGGGACAGGGGTCGGGGAGCAGTACTTC. Its protein is CASSPGTGVGEQYF. The chain carries TRBV5-4 and TRBJ2-7; the match to TRBD1 covers 10 bases. Germline CDR1 is SGHNT and CDR2 is YYREEE (reference sequence). This CDR3 has 14 amino acids. V lost 4 bases and J lost 7; bases outside the gene matches: 8. Supplemented by reference TRBV5-4 and TRBJ2-7, the full variable domain reads ETGVTQSPTHLIKTRGQQVTLRCSSQSGHNTVSWYQQALGQGPQFIFQYYREEENGRGNFPPRFSGLQFPNYSSELNVNALELDDSALYLCASSPGTGVGEQYFGPGTRLTVT.

The rearrangement joins TRBV7-9 to TRBJ2-5; D remains ambiguous. The CDR3 totals 14 residues. V gave up 0 bases and J gave up 3 bases, with 8 bases separating them. Germline assignment: CDR1 SEHNR and CDR2 FQNEAQ (reference sequence). CDR3 nucleotide sequence: TGTGCCAGCAGCTTAGCTCAGGATGAAGAGACCCAGTACTTC. It translates to CASSLAQDEETQYF. Complete variable domain (other parts from reference TRBV7-9 and TRBJ2-5): DTGVSQNPRHKITKRGQNVTFRCDPISEHNRLYWYRQTLGQGPEFLTYFQNEAQLEKSRLLSDRFSAERPKGSFSTLEIQRTEQGDSAMYLCASSLAQDEETQYFGPGTRLLVL.

The chain is built from TRBV7-8 and TRBJ2-7, with 8 bases identical to TRBD1. The CDR3 contains 16 residues. Germline CDR1 SGHVS, CDR2 FQNEAQ. V lost 0 bases and J lost 6; bases outside the gene matches: 10. The DNA of the CDR3 is TGTGCCAGCAGCTTAGCGTCAGGGGGCCAGGGAGGCGAGCAGTACTTC. Encoded protein: CASSLASGGQGGEQYF.